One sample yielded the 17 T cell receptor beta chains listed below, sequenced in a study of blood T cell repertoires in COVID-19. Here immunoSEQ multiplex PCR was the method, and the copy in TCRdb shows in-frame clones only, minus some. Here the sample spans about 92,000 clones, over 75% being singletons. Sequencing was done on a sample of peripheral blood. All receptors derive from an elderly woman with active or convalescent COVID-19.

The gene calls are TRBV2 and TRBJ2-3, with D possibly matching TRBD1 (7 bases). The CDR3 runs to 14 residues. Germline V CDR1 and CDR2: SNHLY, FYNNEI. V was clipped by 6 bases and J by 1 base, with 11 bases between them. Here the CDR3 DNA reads TGTGCCAGCAGGGAGGGGGCGGGCACAGATACGCAGTATTTT. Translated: CASREGAGTDTQYF.

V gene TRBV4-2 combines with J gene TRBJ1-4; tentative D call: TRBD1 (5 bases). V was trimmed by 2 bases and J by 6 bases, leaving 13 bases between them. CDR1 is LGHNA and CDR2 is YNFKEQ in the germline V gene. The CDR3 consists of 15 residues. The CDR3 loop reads CASSQPGTGDEKLFF. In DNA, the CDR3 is TGTGCCAGCAGCCAACCCGGGACGGGAGATGAAAAACTGTTTTTT.

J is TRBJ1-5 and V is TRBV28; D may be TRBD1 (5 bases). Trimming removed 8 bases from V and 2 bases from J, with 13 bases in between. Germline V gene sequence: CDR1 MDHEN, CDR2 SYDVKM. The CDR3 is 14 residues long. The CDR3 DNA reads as TGTGCCAGCCACCTTACGGGGGGCAATCAGCCCCAGCATTTT. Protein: CASHLTGGNQPQHF.

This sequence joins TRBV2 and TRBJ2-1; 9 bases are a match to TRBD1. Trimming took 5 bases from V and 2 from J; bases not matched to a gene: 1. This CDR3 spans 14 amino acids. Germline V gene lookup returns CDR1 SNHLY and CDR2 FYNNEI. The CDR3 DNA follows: TGTGCCAGCAGTAGGGACAGGGCCTACAATGAGCAGTTCTTC. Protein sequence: CASSRDRAYNEQFF.

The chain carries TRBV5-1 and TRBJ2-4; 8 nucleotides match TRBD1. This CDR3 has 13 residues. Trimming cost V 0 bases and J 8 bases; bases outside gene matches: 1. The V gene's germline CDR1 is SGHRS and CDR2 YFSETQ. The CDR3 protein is CASSLDRGDIQYF. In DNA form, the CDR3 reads TGCGCCAGCAGCTTGGACAGGGGGGACATTCAGTACTTC.

In DNA, the CDR3 is TGCAGCGTTGAAAAGGGGGCTGGGGAGACCCAGTACTTC. As protein: CSVEKGAGETQYF. The chain combines TRBV29-1 with TRBJ2-5; 7 nucleotides match TRBD1. V shed 2 bases, J shed 5 bases, and the junction held 5 bases outside the gene matches. CDR3 length: 13 residues. CDR1 is SQVTM, CDR2 ANQGSEA, per germline.

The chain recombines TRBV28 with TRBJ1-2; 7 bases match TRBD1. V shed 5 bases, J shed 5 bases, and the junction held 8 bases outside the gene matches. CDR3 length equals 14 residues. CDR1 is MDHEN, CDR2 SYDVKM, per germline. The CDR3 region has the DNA TGTGCCAGCAGTCCGATCGACAGGGAGTATGGCTACACCTTC. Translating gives CASSPIDREYGYTF.

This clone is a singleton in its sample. CDR3 protein: CASSLGLAGAGELFF. DNA of the CDR3: TGTGCCAGCAGCTTAGGGCTAGCGGGGGCCGGGGAGCTGTTTTTT. The chain has TRBV11-3 and TRBJ2-2; 10 bases fit TRBD2. The V gene's germline CDR1 is SGHNT and CDR2 YENEEA. With V trimmed by 1 base and J by 6 bases, 2 bases remained unmatched. CDR3 length: 15 residues.

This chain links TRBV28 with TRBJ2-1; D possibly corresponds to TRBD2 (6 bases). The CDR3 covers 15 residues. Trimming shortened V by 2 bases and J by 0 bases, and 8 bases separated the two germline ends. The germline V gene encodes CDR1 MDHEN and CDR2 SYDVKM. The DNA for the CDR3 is TGTGCCAGCAGTTTAGGGGGGACCTCCTACAATGAGCAGTTCTTC. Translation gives CASSLGGTSYNEQFF.

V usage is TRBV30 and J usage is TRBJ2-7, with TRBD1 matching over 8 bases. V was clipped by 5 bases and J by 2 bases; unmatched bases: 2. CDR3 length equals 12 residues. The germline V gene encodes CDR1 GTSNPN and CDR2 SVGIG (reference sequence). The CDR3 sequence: CAWDRGPYEQYF. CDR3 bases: TGTGCCTGGGACAGGGGACCCTACGAGCAGTACTTC.

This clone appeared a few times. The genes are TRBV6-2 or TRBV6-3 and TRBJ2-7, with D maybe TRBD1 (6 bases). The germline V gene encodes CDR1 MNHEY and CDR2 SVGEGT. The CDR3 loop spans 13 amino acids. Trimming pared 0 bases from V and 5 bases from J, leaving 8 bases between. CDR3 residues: CASSYSRGHEQYF. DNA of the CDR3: TGTGCCAGCAGTTACTCCAGGGGTCACGAGCAGTACTTC.

The CDR3 sequence: CASSPGSGWNTEAFF. CDR3 DNA: TGTGCCAGCAGCCCTGGGTCAGGGTGGAACACTGAAGCTTTCTTT. The chain carries TRBV11-1 and TRBJ1-1; D perhaps matches TRBD1 (5 bases). The germline CDR1 and CDR2 sequences are SGHAT and FQDESV (reference sequence). This CDR3 is built from 15 residues. V lost 5 bases, J lost 1 base, and 14 bases lay in between.

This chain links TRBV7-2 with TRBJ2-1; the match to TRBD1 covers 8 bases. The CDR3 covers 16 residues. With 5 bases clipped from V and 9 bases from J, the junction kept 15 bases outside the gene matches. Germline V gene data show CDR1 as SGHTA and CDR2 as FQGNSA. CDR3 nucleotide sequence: TGTGCCAGCAGCCAAACGGGACAGGCGGCCGGCATTGAGCAGTTCTTC. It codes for CASSQTGQAAGIEQFF.

CDR3 DNA sequence: TGTGCCAGCAGCACCCGGGGTGCAGATACGCAGTATTTT. This gives the protein CASSTRGADTQYF. The chain recombines TRBV7-2 with TRBJ2-3; possibly TRBD2 for D (5 bases). Trimming took 5 bases from V and 4 from J, leaving 10 bases between them. This CDR3 contains 13 residues. Germline CDR1 reads SGHTA; CDR2 reads FQGNSA.

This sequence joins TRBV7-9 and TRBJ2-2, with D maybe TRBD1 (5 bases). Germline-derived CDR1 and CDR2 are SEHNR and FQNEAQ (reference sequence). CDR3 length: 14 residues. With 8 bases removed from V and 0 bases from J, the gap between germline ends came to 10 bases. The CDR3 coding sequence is TGTGCCAGCTCAGGACAAGCGAACACCGGGGAGCTGTTTTTT. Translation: CASSGQANTGELFF.

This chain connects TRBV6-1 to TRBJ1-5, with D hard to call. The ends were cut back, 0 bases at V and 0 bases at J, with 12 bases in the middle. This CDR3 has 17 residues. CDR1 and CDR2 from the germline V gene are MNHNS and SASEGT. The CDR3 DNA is TGTGCCAGCAGTGAAGCCCCGCCAGTAATTAGCAATCAGCCCCAGCATTTT. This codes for CASSEAPPVISNQPQHF.

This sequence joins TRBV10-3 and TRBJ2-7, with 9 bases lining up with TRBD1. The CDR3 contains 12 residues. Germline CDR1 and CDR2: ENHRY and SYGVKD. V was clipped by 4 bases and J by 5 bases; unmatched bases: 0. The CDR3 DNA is TGTGCCATCAGTGGGGACAGGGACGAGCAGTACTTC. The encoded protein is CAISGDRDEQYF.